Below, 15 T cell receptor beta chains from the same sample are listed, as sequenced in a study of CD8 T cells in Susac syndrome. RNA in amounts of roughly 0.5 to 1 ug was reverse transcribed with random hexamers. TCRdb reprocessed the immunoSEQ multiplex PCR reads with MiXCR, giving one entry per CDR3 protein. The sample holds more than 65,000 distinct CDR3 sequences, approximately 95% seen once. Sequencing used CD8+ T cells from PBMCs. These receptor sequences come from a human donor in good health.

This clonotype was observed once. This chain uses TRBV4-1 with TRBJ2-1; the D is unclear. Trimming took off 1 base at V and 6 bases at J, with 10 bases between the two ends. The CDR3 extends over 14 amino acids. Germline assignment: CDR1 MGHRA and CDR2 YSYEKL. The CDR3 loop reads CASSQVSSTNEQFF. The CDR3, as DNA: TGCGCCAGCAGCCAAGTCTCTAGTACCAATGAGCAGTTCTTC.

The chain is built from TRBV20-1 and TRBJ2-1, with D maybe TRBD2 (5 bases). CDR1 and CDR2 (germline): DFQATT, SNEGSKA (reference sequence). The CDR3 has 16 amino acids. The germline V and J ends were trimmed by 5 bases and 0 bases, with 17 bases remaining between them. The CDR3 loop is CSAPTEGTASYNEQFF. CDR3 nucleotide sequence: TGCAGTGCTCCCACTGAGGGTACTGCCTCCTACAATGAGCAGTTCTTC.

The chain has TRBV29-1 and TRBJ1-2; D ambiguous. Deletions cut 0 bases from V and 4 bases from J, with 12 bases between. This CDR3 has 14 residues. The germline V gene encodes CDR1 SQVTM and CDR2 ANQGSEA. The CDR3 region is CSVEDTPPSYGYTF. The CDR3 nucleotides read TGCAGCGTTGAAGATACCCCCCCGAGCTATGGCTACACCTTC.

The chain recombines TRBV19 with TRBJ2-1; D gene uncertain. Germline V gene lookup returns CDR1 LNHDA and CDR2 SQIVND (reference sequence). V was clipped by 6 bases and J by 0 bases, with 12 bases between them. The CDR3 has 15 amino acids. The CDR3 here is CASSTTPNSYNEQFF. CDR3 DNA: TGTGCCAGTAGCACGACACCAAACTCCTACAATGAGCAGTTCTTC.

The genes are TRBV4-1 and TRBJ2-7; 10 bases agree with TRBD2. Germline CDR1 is MGHRA and CDR2 is YSYEKL. The J segment lost 3 bases and the V segment lost 1 base, leaving 3 bases of the junction unmatched. This CDR3 is 15 amino acids long. The DNA of the CDR3 is TGCGCCAGCAGCCAAGGTAGCGGGGGGTTCTACGAGCAGTACTTC. Its protein is CASSQGSGGFYEQYF.

The chain joins TRBV29-1 to TRBJ2-1; perhaps TRBD2 as D (6 bases). With 1 base removed from V and 0 bases from J, the gap between germline ends came to 10 bases. The germline V gene has CDR1 SQVTM and CDR2 ANQGSEA. The length of the CDR3 is 15 residues. CDR3 coding DNA: TGCAGCGTTGAAGGCGGGGCAGACTCCTACAATGAGCAGTTCTTC. Protein sequence: CSVEGGADSYNEQFF.

CDR3 residues: CASSATGEPNEKLFF. DNA for the CDR3: TGTGCCAGCAGCGCCACAGGGGAGCCTAATGAAAAACTGTTTTTT. This chain connects TRBV9 to TRBJ1-4; the match to TRBD1 covers 7 bases. The germline CDR1 and CDR2 sequences are SGDLS and YYNGEE. Germline trimming cut 3 bases from V and 3 bases from J; bases unmatched to any gene: 5. The CDR3 covers 15 residues.

The V and J genes are TRBV19 and TRBJ2-2; D ambiguous. Trimming stripped 5 bases from V and 7 bases from J, with 8 bases between. This CDR3 is 12 amino acids long. From germline, CDR1 is LNHDA and CDR2 SQIVND (reference sequence). The CDR3 DNA is TGTGCCAGTAGTCCCGAGGACGGGGAGCTGTTTTTT. This encodes CASSPEDGELFF.

The chain links TRBV3-1 to TRBJ1-3; D is unresolved. This CDR3 has 17 amino acids. Between the trimmed V and J ends, which lost 0 bases and 0 bases, there was a span of 12 bases. Germline lookup yields CDR1 LGHDT and CDR2 YNNKEL (reference sequence). CDR3 nucleotide sequence: TGTGCCAGCAGCCAAGATAGGGAGACGGGCTCTGGAAACACCATATATTTT. Its translation is CASSQDRETGSGNTIYF.

The gene calls are TRBV29-1 and TRBJ2-2; D possibly corresponds to TRBD1 (6 bases). Per the germline V gene, CDR1 is SQVTM and CDR2 is ANQGSEA. This CDR3 has 12 amino acids. Deletions cut 6 bases from V and 5 bases from J, with 10 bases between. The DNA of the CDR3 is TGCAGCGTGACAGGAGAAACCGGGGAGCTGTTTTTT. This translates into CSVTGETGELFF.

The chain uses TRBV28 and TRBJ2-7; D is possibly TRBD1 (5 bases). This CDR3 contains 13 residues. V lost 3 bases and J 5 bases, leaving 11 bases between the germline ends. CDR1 is MDHEN, CDR2 SYDVKM, per germline. As DNA, the CDR3 is TGTGCCAGCAGTTTTTCAGGGTTTGACGAGCAGTACGTC. Amino acids: CASSFSGFDEQYV.

The chain uses TRBV27 and TRBJ1-5, with 8 bases matching TRBD1. V lost 8 bases, J lost 0 bases, and 9 bases stayed unmatched. The CDR3 is 16 residues long. Per germline, CDR1 MNHEY and CDR2 SMNVEV (reference sequence). CDR3: CASRGTGGYSNQPQHF. The CDR3 DNA is TGTGCCAGCCGTGGGACAGGAGGTTATAGCAATCAGCCCCAGCATTTT.

CDR3 coding DNA: TGTGCCAGCAGTGAAGGTTTCAGGGTTCGGGAAAAACTGTTTTTT. Translation: CASSEGFRVREKLFF. This chain links TRBV2 with TRBJ1-4, with D possibly being TRBD1 (5 bases). In germline, CDR1 is SNHLY, CDR2 FYNNEI. This CDR3 has 15 residues. V lost 1 base, J lost 8 bases, and 14 bases lay in between.

This chain uses TRBV29-1 with TRBJ1-1, with D unclear. The germline gives CDR1 SQVTM, CDR2 ANQGSEA. This CDR3 is 12 amino acids long. V was shortened by 7 bases and J by 0 bases, with 9 bases between the two germline ends. The CDR3 region has the DNA TGCAGCGGGTCCCCGATGAACACTGAAGCTTTCTTT. It codes for CSGSPMNTEAFF.

The chain couples TRBV3-1 to TRBJ2-4, with TRBD1 matching over 9 bases. CDR3 length equals 16 residues. Per germline, CDR1 LGHDT and CDR2 YNNKEL (reference sequence). The V and J ends lost 0 bases and 4 bases, in that order; junction bases with no gene match: 4. CDR3 DNA sequence: TGTGCCAGCAGCCAAGAGCACAGGGGGCTGAAAAACATTCAGTACTTC. Amino acid sequence: CASSQEHRGLKNIQYF.